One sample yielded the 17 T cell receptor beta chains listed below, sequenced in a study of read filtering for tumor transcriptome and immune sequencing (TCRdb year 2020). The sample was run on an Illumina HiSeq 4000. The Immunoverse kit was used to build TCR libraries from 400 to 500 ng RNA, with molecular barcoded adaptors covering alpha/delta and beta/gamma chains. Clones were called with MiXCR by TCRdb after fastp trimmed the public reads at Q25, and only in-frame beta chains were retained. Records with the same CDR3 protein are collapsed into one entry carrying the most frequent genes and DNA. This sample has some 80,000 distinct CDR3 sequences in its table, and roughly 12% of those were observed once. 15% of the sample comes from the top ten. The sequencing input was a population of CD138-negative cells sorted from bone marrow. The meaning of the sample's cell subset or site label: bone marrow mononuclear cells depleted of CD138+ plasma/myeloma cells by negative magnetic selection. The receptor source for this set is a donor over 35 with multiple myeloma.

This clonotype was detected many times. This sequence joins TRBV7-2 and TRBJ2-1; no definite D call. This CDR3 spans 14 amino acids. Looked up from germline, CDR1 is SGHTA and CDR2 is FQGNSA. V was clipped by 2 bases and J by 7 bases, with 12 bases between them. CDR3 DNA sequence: TGTGCCAGCAGCTTATACGGTGTCCCAAATGAGCAGTTCTTC. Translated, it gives CASSLYGVPNEQFF.

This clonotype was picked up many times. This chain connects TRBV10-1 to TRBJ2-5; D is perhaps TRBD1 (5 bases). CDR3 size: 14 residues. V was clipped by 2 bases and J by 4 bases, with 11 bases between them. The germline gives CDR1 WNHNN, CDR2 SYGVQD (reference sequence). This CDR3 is CASSESGGAETQYF. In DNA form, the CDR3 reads TGCGCCAGCAGTGAGAGTGGTGGGGCAGAGACCCAGTACTTC.

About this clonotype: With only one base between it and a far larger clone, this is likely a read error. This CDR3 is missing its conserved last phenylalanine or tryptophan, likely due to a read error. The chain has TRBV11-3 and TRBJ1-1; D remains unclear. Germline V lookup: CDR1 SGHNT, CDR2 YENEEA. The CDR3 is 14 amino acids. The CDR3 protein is CASSQEGSVTEAFL. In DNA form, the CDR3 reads TGCGCCAGCAGCCAAGAAGGGAGCGTCACTGAAGCTTTCCTT.

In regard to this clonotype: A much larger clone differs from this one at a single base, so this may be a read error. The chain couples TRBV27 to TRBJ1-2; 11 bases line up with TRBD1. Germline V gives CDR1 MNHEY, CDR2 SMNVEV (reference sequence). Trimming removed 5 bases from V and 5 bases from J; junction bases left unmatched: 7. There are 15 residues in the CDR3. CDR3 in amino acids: CASSHGQGAGYGYTF. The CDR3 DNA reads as TGTGCCAGCAGTCACGGACAGGGGGCAGGATATGGCTACACCTTC.

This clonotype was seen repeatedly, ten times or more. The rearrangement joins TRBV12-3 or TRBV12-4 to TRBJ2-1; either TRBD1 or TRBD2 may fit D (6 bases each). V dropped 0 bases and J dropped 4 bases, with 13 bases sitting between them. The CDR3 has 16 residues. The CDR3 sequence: CASSLALGGGYNEQFF. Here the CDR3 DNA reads TGTGCCAGCAGTTTAGCTTTGGGGGGCGGATACAATGAGCAGTTCTTC.

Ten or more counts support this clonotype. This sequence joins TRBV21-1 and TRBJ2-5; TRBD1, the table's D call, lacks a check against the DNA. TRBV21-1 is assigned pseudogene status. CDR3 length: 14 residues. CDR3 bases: TGTGCCAGCAGCAGAGCGACAGGGTTGGAGACCCAGTACTTC. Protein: CASSRATGLETQYF.

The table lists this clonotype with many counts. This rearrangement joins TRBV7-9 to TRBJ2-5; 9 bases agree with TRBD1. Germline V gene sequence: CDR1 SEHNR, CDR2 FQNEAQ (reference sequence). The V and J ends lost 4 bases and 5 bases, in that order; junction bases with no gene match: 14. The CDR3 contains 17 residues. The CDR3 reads CASSSPLGGQGEETQYF. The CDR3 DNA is TGTGCCAGCAGCTCACCCCTAGGGGGACAGGGAGAGGAGACCCAGTACTTC.

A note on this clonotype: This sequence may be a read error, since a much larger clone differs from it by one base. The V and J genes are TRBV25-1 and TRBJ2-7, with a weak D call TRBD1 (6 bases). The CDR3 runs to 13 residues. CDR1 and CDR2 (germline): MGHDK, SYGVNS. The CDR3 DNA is TGTGTCAGCAGTGAATGGACAGCCTACGAGCAGTACTTC. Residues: CVSSEWTAYEQYF.

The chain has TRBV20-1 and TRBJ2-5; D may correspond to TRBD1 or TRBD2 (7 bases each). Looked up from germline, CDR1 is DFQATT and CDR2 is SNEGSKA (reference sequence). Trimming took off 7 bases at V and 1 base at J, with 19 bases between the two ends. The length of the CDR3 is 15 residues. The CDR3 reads CSVQQGGGSQETQYF. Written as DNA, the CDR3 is TGCAGTGTCCAGCAGGGGGGAGGGAGCCAAGAGACCCAGTACTTC.

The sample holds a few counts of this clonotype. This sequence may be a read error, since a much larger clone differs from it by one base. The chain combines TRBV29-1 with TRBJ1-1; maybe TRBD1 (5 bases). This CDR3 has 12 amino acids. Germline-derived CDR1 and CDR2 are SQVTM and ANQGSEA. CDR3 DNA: TGCAGCGCCTTAGTCGTCACAGGAGAAGCTGTCTTT. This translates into CSALVVTGEAVF.

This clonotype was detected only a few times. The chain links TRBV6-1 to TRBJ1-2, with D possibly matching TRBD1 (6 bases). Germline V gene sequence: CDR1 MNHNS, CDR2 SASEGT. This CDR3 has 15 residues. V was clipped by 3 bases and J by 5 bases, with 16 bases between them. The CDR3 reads CASSETGLARYGYTF. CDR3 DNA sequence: TGTGCCAGCAGTGAGACAGGCTTAGCCCGGTATGGCTACACCTTC.

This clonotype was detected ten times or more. As DNA, the CDR3 is TGCGCCAGCAGCCCCGGGGCCAGTAATCAGCCCCAGCATTTT. This sequence encodes CASSPGASNQPQHF. The V and J genes are TRBV5-1 and TRBJ1-5, with D maybe TRBD1 (5 bases). Germline V gives CDR1 SGHRS, CDR2 YFSETQ. CDR3 length: 14 amino acids. Trimming shortened V by 4 bases and J by 4 bases, and 12 bases separated the two germline ends.

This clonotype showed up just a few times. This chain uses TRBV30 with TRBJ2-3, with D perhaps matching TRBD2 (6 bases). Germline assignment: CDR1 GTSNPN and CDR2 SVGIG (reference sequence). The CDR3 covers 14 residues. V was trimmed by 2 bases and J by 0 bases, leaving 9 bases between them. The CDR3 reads CAWSWRVSTDTQYF. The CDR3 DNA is TGTGCCTGGAGTTGGAGGGTGAGCACAGATACGCAGTATTTT.

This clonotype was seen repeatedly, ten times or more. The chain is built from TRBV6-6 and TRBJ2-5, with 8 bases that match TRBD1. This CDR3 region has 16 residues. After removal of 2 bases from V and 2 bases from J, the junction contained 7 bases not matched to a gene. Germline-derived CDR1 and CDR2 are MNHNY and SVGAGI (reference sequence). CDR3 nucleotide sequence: TGTGCCAGCAGTTACACACTGGACAGGGCGCAAGAGACCCAGTACTTC. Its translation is CASSYTLDRAQETQYF.

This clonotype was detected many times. DNA for the CDR3: TGTGCCAGCAGTGATTTAGGACAGAGCAACACTGAAGCTTTCTTT. This gives the protein CASSDLGQSNTEAFF. The gene calls are TRBV2 and TRBJ1-1, with D possibly being TRBD1 (6 bases). The CDR3 loop spans 15 amino acids. V was trimmed by 3 bases and J by 2 bases, leaving 13 bases between them. Germline V gene data show CDR1 as SNHLY and CDR2 as FYNNEI.

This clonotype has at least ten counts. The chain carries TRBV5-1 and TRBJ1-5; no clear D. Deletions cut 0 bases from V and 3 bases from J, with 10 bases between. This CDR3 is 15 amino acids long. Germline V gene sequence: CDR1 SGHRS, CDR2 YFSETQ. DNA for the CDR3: TGCGCCAGCAGCTTGGGTTCCGGGTCCAATCAGCCCCAGCATTTT. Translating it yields CASSLGSGSNQPQHF.

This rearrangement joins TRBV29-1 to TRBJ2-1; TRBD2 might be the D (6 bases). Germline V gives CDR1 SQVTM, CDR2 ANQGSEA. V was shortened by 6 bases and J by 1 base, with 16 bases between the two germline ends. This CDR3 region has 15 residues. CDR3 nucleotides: TGCAGCGTCGCCCAGCGACTAGTGTCCTACAATGAGCAGTTCTTC. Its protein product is CSVAQRLVSYNEQFF.